This TCR beta chain is drawn from a study of blood T cell repertoires in COVID-19. In the study overall: Samples taken during acute and convalescent COVID-19 were collected in the United States, Italy and Spain. From T cells, B-cell-depleted T cells, or PBMCs came the material, which was cDNA or gDNA.

Everyone who took part was 18 to 89 years old, and they came from roughly 25 US areas. Participants had their cohort set by participant-reported clinical history. J was trimmed by 0 bases and V by 3 bases; bases with no gene match: 12. The germline CDR1 and CDR2 sequences are LNHDA and SQIVND (reference sequence). This CDR3 region has 18 residues. Here immunoSEQ multiplex PCR was the method, and the copy in TCRdb shows in-frame clones only, minus some. Altogether approximately 180,000 clones are present, 60% to 80% being singletons, with the ten largest covering 15% to 20%. Specimen: PBMCs or T cells enriched from blood (not recorded which). The rearrangement links TRBV19 to TRBJ2-7; 9 positions match TRBD2. The TCR sequence derives from a woman aged 45-65 years who had recovered from COVID-19. CDR3 nucleotide sequence: TGTGCCAGTAGTATCGGACTAGCGCGAACTGGGCCCTCCTACGAGCAGTACTTC. Translation gives CASSIGLARTGPSYEQYF. Based on the CDR3 plus reference TRBV19 and TRBJ2-7, the full variable domain is DGGITQSPKYLFRKEGQNVTLSCEQNLNHDAMYWYRQDPGQGLRLIYYSQIVNDFQKGDIAEGYSVSREKKESFPLTVTSAQKNPTAFYLCASSIGLARTGPSYEQYFGPGTRLTVT.